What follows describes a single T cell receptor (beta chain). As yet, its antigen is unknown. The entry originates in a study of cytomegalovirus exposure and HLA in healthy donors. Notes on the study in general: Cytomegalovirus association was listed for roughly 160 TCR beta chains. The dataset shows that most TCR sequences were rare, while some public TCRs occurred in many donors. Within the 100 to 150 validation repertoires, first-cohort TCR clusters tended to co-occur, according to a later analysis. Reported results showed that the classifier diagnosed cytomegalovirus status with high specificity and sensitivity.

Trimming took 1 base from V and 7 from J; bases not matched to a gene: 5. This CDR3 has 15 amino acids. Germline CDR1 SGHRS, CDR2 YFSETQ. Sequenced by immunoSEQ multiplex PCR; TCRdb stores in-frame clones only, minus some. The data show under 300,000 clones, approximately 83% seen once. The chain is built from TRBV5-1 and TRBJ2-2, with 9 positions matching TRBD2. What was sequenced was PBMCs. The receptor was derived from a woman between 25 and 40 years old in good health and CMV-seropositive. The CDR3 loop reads CASSLLAGVVGELFF. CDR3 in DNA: TGCGCCAGCAGCTTGTTAGCGGGAGTGGTCGGGGAGCTGTTTTTT.